These 14 T cell receptor beta chains were all obtained from the same sample, sequenced in a study of CD8 T cells in ankylosing spondylitis. TCRdb called the 5' RACE reads again in MiXCR, with one record for every CDR3 protein. Of about 150,000 distinct CDR3 sequences listed, about 10% are singletons. The sample consisted of blood, either unsorted or a sorted T cell fraction (not recorded which). Receptors were obtained from a female donor with ankylosing spondylitis or in good health (not recorded which).

The sample holds many counts of this clonotype. V is TRBV20-1 and J is TRBJ2-1; TRBD2 agrees at 16 bases. V dropped 3 bases and J dropped 4; count of bases not matched to a gene: 9. The CDR3 extends over 18 amino acids. Germline values: CDR1 DFQATT, CDR2 SNEGSKA (reference sequence). The CDR3 is CSARGTSGGVPLYNEQFF. In DNA form, the CDR3 reads TGCAGTGCTAGGGGGACTAGCGGGGGGGTCCCTCTATACAATGAGCAGTTCTTC.

The table lists this clonotype with a few counts. The CDR3 is CAWEGLPHHNEQFF. CDR3 in DNA: TGTGCCTGGGAAGGACTACCCCATCACAATGAGCAGTTCTTC. The chain carries TRBV30 and TRBJ2-1; D is perhaps TRBD2 (6 bases). Germline V gene lookup returns CDR1 GTSNPN and CDR2 SVGIG (reference sequence). This CDR3 is built from 14 residues. The germline V and J ends were trimmed by 5 bases and 5 bases, with 16 bases remaining between them.

The chain is built from TRBV12-3 or TRBV12-4 and TRBJ2-5; 9 nucleotides align to TRBD1. The length of the CDR3 is 14 residues. Trimming removed 7 bases from V and 5 bases from J; junction bases left unmatched: 8. DNA for the CDR3: TGTGCCAGCACCCACGGGACAGGGTTTGAGACCCAGTACTTC. It yields the protein CASTHGTGFETQYF.

This clonotype has more than one count but fewer than ten. V is TRBV12-3 or TRBV12-4 and J is TRBJ1-5; D possibly corresponds to TRBD1 (6 bases). CDR3 length equals 15 residues. V lost 6 bases and J lost 7, with 19 bases in between. The CDR3: CASRKQGSSGQPQHF. The CDR3 bases are TGTGCCAGCAGGAAACAGGGAAGCTCAGGGCAGCCCCAGCATTTT.

This clonotype has only a few counts. The CDR3 region is CSAGGGTYEQYF. The CDR3 DNA is TGCAGTGCCGGGGGGGGTACCTACGAGCAGTACTTC. This chain joins TRBV20-1 and TRBJ2-7, with 8 bases lining up with TRBD2. The junction had 3 bases not matched to a gene; V was cut back by 6 bases and J by 2 bases. CDR1 is DFQATT and CDR2 is SNEGSKA in the germline V gene (reference sequence). This CDR3 is 12 amino acids long.

In its sample, this clonotype was seen many times. The chain uses TRBV10-1 and TRBJ2-3, with 12 bases matching TRBD2. Germline CDR1 is WNHNN and CDR2 is SYGVQD (reference sequence). The CDR3 runs to 15 residues. J lost 2 bases, V lost 4 bases, and 1 base had no gene match. The CDR3 reads CASSGTSGTTDTQYF. The CDR3 coding sequence is TGCGCCAGCAGTGGGACTAGCGGGACCACAGATACGCAGTATTTT.

This chain joins TRBV7-2 and TRBJ2-7, with a tentative D call TRBD2 (5 bases). Germline loops: CDR1 SGHTA, CDR2 FQGNSA. With 2 bases removed from V and 5 bases from J, the gap between germline ends came to 10 bases. There are 13 residues in the CDR3. The CDR3 spells CASSLRSGNEQYF. CDR3 sequence (DNA): TGTGCCAGCAGCTTAAGGTCGGGGAACGAGCAGTACTTC.

Here the CDR3 DNA reads TGTGCCAGCAGCGCTCCGGGACAGAATCAGCCCCAGCATTTT. Translated: CASSAPGQNQPQHF. The chain recombines TRBV28 with TRBJ1-5, with 7 nucleotides matching TRBD1. The CDR3 is made up of 14 amino acids. Germline V gene data show CDR1 as MDHEN and CDR2 as SYDVKM. V shed 6 bases and J 4 bases; nucleotides not matched to a gene: 6.

Ten or more counts support this clonotype. The V and J genes are TRBV28 and TRBJ2-6; maybe TRBD1 (5 bases). The CDR3 consists of 15 residues. Per germline, CDR1 MDHEN and CDR2 SYDVKM. V was pared by 5 bases and J by 0 bases, with 8 bases between. CDR3 DNA sequence: TGTGCCAGCAGTCCCGACAGCTCTGGGGCCAACGTCCTGACTTTC. Amino acid sequence: CASSPDSSGANVLTF.

This clonotype showed up many times. V gene TRBV20-1 combines with J gene TRBJ1-1, with 7 bases identical to TRBD1. Germline V lookup: CDR1 DFQATT, CDR2 SNEGSKA (reference sequence). The CDR3 is 14 residues long. CDR3 sequence reads: CRDRVCRRNTEAFF. As DNA, the CDR3 is TGCAGAGACAGGGTTTGTCGTAGGAACACTGAAGCTTTCTTT.

This clonotype was seen more than once but under ten times. This chain uses TRBV6-4 with TRBJ2-2; the match to TRBD1 covers 9 bases. V was clipped by 8 bases and J by 5 bases; unmatched bases: 6. Germline lookup yields CDR1 MRHNA and CDR2 SNTAGT. The CDR3 is 14 amino acids. CDR3 residues: CASQGQGGTGELFF. CDR3 nucleotides: TGTGCCAGCCAGGGACAGGGCGGGACCGGGGAGCTGTTTTTT.

This clonotype was observed at least ten times. This chain uses TRBV20-1 with TRBJ2-2; the D gene is possibly TRBD2 (6 bases). This CDR3 comprises 14 residues. The germline V gene has CDR1 DFQATT and CDR2 SNEGSKA (reference sequence). V dropped 3 bases and J dropped 1 base, with 9 bases sitting between them. CDR3 region: CSARGSGNTGELFF. In nucleotides, the CDR3 is TGCAGTGCTAGGGGTAGCGGGAACACCGGGGAGCTGTTTTTT.

This clonotype was seen many times. The chain links TRBV10-2 to TRBJ1-5; D perhaps matches TRBD1 (6 bases). This CDR3 is built from 16 residues. Germline V CDR1 and CDR2: WSHSY, SAAADI. The ends were cut back, 7 bases at V and 0 bases at J, with 16 bases in the middle. The CDR3 is CASTSGTIVSNQPQHF. CDR3 coding DNA: TGCGCCAGCACCTCCGGGACAATCGTTAGCAATCAGCCCCAGCATTTT.

This clonotype was recorded at least ten times. The chain has TRBV5-6 and TRBJ2-5; D unresolved. Trimming left V 1 base short and J 3 bases short, with 10 bases between. Germline assignment: CDR1 SGHDT and CDR2 YYEEEE. The CDR3 is 14 residues long. The CDR3 DNA follows: TGTGCCAGCAGCTTGCGGCAGCAAAAAGAGACCCAGTACTTC. Protein: CASSLRQQKETQYF.